This T cell receptor (beta chain) was profiled in a study of STAT5B mutations in CD4+ large granular lymphocyte leukemia. Study results and limitations: Main leukemic clonotypes were patient-specific, but roughly 25% appeared at low frequency elsewhere. Without putative leukemic clones, patient CD4-sorted repertoires remained more clonal than healthy CD4+ repertoires.

Using immunoSEQ multiplex PCR, the repertoire was profiled, and TCRdb retains in-frame clones only, with some absent. Of around 26,000 clones in the sample, around two thirds are singletons; the top ten hold roughly 9.8%. This clone has just one count. Its specificity is not known. Sequences were obtained from CD4+ T cells from blood buffy coats. This TCR was sampled from a human donor in good health.

This CDR3 reads CATTQSSGTGELFF. CDR3 DNA sequence: TGTGCCACAACTCAAAGTTCGGGCACCGGGGAGCTGTTTTTT. This sequence joins TRBV7-7 and TRBJ2-2; no firm D call. The V and J ends lost 10 bases and 4 bases respectively, with 16 bases between them. This CDR3 has 14 amino acids. Germline loops: CDR1 SSHAT, CDR2 FNYEAQ (reference sequence).